The rows below give T cell receptor beta chains drawn from one sample of a study of blood T cell repertoires in COVID-19. The assay was immunoSEQ multiplex PCR, and TCRdb's table has in-frame clones only and misses some. This sample carries 250,000 or so clones, 88% of them seen once, and the ten largest clones take 0.9% to 1%. Sequencing used peripheral blood. All receptors come from a middle-aged woman who had recovered from COVID-19. Both conserved end residues are part of each CDR3. A D gene is named only where the DNA matches it firmly. Not all rows give a size; the values are once, few, many and, for expanded clones, a class.

clone_size	v_call	j_call	d_call	cdr3_nt	cdr3_aa
-	TRBV10-1	TRBJ1-1	-	TGCGCCAGCAGTGAGTCTGGGCAGAACACTGAAGCTTTCTTT	CASSESGQNTEAFF
-	TRBV18	TRBJ2-1	TRBD1	TGTGCCAGCACCAAAACAGGGGTCTCCAACAATGAGCAGTTCTTC	CASTKTGVSNNEQFF
-	TRBV19	TRBJ2-3	TRBD2	TGTGCCAGTAGTAGGTCTAGCGGGAGGAACACAGATACGCAGTATTTT	CASSRSSGRNTDTQYF
-	TRBV6-5	TRBJ1-6	-	TGTGCCAGCAGTTACTCGAATAGGGAGAACTCACCCCTCCACTTT	CASSYSNRENSPLHF
once	TRBV9	TRBJ2-7	-	TGTGCCAGCAGCGTAGGAGAGGATCGCTCCTACGAGCAGTACTTC	CASSVGEDRSYEQYF
-	TRBV14	TRBJ2-1	TRBD2	TGTGCCAGCAGCCCGCGGACTAGCGGCAGCGCGGGTTGGGGCAATGAGCAGTTCTTC	CASSPRTSGSAGWGNEQFF
-	TRBV7-3	TRBJ1-1	TRBD1	TGTGCCAGCAGCTTAAGGGGGACAGGGGTGGGCACTGAAGCTTTCTTT	CASSLRGTGVGTEAFF
once	TRBV28	TRBJ2-1	TRBD2	TGTGCCAGCAGTCCTCTAGCGGGGAACTACAATGAGCAGTTCTTC	CASSPLAGNYNEQFF
once	TRBV6-2/TRBV6-3	TRBJ2-1	TRBD2	TGTGCCAGCAGCCCACTAGCGGGAGGGCCAAGGCAGTTCTTC	CASSPLAGGPRQFF
-	TRBV18	TRBJ2-3	TRBD2	TGTGCCAGCTCGCCTTTAAATAGCGGGAGCACAGATACGCAGTATTTT	CASSPLNSGSTDTQYF
-	TRBV19	TRBJ1-5	-	TGTGCCAGTAGTATTATTCTTGGGCTCCAGCCCCAGCATTTT	CASSIILGLQPQHF
-	TRBV20-1	TRBJ2-5	TRBD1	TGCAGTGCCAGTGGGACAGGGTTGGAGACCCAGTACTTC	CSASGTGLETQYF
-	TRBV18	TRBJ2-1	TRBD2	TGTGCCAGCTCACCGGGGACTAGTGGTGAGCAGTTCTTC	CASSPGTSGEQFF
-	TRBV5-1	TRBJ1-2	TRBD1	TGCGCCAGCAGCTTGGGGTGGGACAGCCCCTATGGCTACACCTTC	CASSLGWDSPYGYTF
-	TRBV27	TRBJ2-3	-	TGTGCCAGCAGTTCCTCCCCCTCCGCGCAGTATTTT	CASSSSPSAQYF
-	TRBV20-1	TRBJ2-1	TRBD2	TGCAGTGCGCGGACTAGCGGCGAGCAGTTCTTC	CSARTSGEQFF
-	TRBV14	TRBJ2-1	-	TGTGCCAGCAGCCCGACCAGGGGCGGCAGCTCCTACAATGAGCAGTTCTTC	CASSPTRGGSSYNEQFF
-	TRBV27	TRBJ1-2	-	TGTGCCAGCAAGTGGTGGGGGGACTATGGCTACACCTTC	CASKWWGDYGYTF
once	TRBV7-9	TRBJ2-5	-	TGTGCCAGCAGCTTCCCCGGCGGTCAAGAGACCCAGTACTTC	CASSFPGGQETQYF
-	TRBV7-2	TRBJ1-3	-	TGTGCCAGCAGCCAAACAGGCGACAGGAGGAACACCATATATTTT	CASSQTGDRRNTIYF
few	TRBV7-9	TRBJ1-1	-	TGTGCCAGCAGCCCCCGCCGTCCACAGGGGAACACTGAAGCTTTCTTT	CASSPRRPQGNTEAFF
-	TRBV15	TRBJ1-5	-	TGTGCCACCAGCAGAGATCGGGGGTCTAATCAGCCCCAGCATTTT	CATSRDRGSNQPQHF
-	TRBV14	TRBJ2-2	TRBD2	TGTGCCAGCAGCCCGGGGGAGTCTAGCGGGAGGTTCGACACCGGGGAGCTGTTTTTT	CASSPGESSGRFDTGELFF
once	TRBV19	TRBJ1-1	-	TGTGCCAGTAGTATCCGGGGGACCCCGACTGAAGCTTTCTTT	CASSIRGTPTEAFF
-	TRBV18	TRBJ1-6	TRBD1	TGTGCCAGCTCACCGGCAGGGGGGAATTCACCCCTCCACTTT	CASSPAGGNSPLHF
-	TRBV18	TRBJ2-1	TRBD2	TGTGCCAGCTCCCCCGGACTAGAGGGCAATGAGCAGTTCTTC	CASSPGLEGNEQFF
-	TRBV2	TRBJ1-1	-	TGTGCCAGCAGGGCAGGGGAGGGGATGAACACTGAAGCTTTCTTT	CASRAGEGMNTEAFF
-	TRBV2	TRBJ2-2	TRBD2	TGTGCCAGCAGTGAAGCCCGGGGAGCGGGAGGAACCGGGGAGCTGTTTTTT	CASSEARGAGGTGELFF
-	TRBV4-3	TRBJ1-2	TRBD1	TGCGCCAGCAGCCCCCGGACAGGGGGCTTCTATGGCTACACCTTC	CASSPRTGGFYGYTF
-	TRBV4-3	TRBJ2-7	TRBD2	TGCGCCAGCAGCCTCGGTGAGGGAGGGCCCTACGAGCAGTACTTC	CASSLGEGGPYEQYF
-	TRBV7-2	TRBJ2-3	TRBD2	TGTGCCAGCAGCCCCTCACTAGCGACGGCGCAGTATTTT	CASSPSLATAQYF